This T cell receptor beta chain derives from a study of human T cells and chemical hapten exposure. TCRdb re-called the RACE reads through MiXCR, storing one row per CDR3 protein. Here the sample spans 350,000 to 450,000 distinct CDR3 sequences, approximately 5.1% being singletons. Time point defined: pre-sensitization, week 0. Treatment here: therapeutic diphenylcyclopropenone sensitization with weekly scalp DPC. This clonotype was recorded a few times. Trimming removed 7 bases from V and 12 bases from J, with 13 bases in between. This CDR3 contains 12 residues. The germline V gene has CDR1 MDHEN and CDR2 SYDVKM.

This TCR came from a woman aged 45-60 years with alopecia areata. Some clones in this sample may be carry-over from other donors' samples. The sample in question was whole blood, obtained in connection with sensitization to the hapten diphenylcyclopropenone (DPC). The chain links TRBV28 to TRBJ2-6, with D uncertain. CDR3 DNA sequence: TGTGCCAGCACCCTTCCCATGGGCGTCCTGACTTTC. Translation gives CASTLPMGVLTF.